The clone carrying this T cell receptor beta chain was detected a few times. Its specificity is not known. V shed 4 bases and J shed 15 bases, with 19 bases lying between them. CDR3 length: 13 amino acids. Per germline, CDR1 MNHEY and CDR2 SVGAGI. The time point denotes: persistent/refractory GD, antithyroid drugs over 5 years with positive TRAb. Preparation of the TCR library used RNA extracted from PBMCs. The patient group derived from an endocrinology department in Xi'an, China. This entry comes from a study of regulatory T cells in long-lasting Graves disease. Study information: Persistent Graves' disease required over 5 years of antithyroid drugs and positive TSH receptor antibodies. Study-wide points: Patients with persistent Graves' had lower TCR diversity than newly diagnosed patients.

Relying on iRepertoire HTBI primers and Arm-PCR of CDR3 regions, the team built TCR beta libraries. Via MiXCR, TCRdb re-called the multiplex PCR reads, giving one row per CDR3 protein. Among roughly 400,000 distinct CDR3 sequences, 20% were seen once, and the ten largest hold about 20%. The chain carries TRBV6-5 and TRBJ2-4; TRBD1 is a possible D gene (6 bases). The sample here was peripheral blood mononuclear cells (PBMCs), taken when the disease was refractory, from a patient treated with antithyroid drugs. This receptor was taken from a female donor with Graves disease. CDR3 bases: TGTGCCAGCAGTTCCCCGACAGGCCGGCGTCCGTACTTC. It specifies CASSSPTGRRPYF.